This T cell receptor beta chain was recorded in a study of a mutant IDH1 vaccine in newly diagnosed glioma. Profiled with immunoSEQ multiplex PCR; TCRdb holds only in-frame clones, not every one. Among around 26,000 clones listed, about three quarters were seen once. On this clone itself: The antigen is not known.

Indicated time point: week 11, during vaccination. Vaccination comprised doses that each held 300 ug of mutant IDH1 20-mer peptide, plus topical imiquimod. The astrocytomas were IDH1-mutant, ATRX-negative, and WHO grade 3 or 4. V dropped 6 bases and J dropped 5 bases, with 16 bases sitting between them. Germline V lookup: CDR1 MNHNY, CDR2 SVGAGI (reference sequence). This CDR3 has 15 amino acids. The origin of this receptor is a man younger than 35 with glioma. Some clones in this sample may be carry-over from other donors' samples. Specimen: peripheral blood mononuclear cells (PBMCs), collected from a glioma patient whose treatment included an IDH1 peptide vaccine. This rearrangement joins TRBV6-6 to TRBJ1-4, with D possibly being TRBD1 (6 bases). CDR3 coding DNA: TGTGCCAGCAGCTACAGTGGGGGCCCCAATGAAAAACTGTTTTTT. This encodes CASSYSGGPNEKLFF.